The 29 T cell receptor beta chains below come from one sample, sequenced in a study of CD8+CD57+ T cells in acquired aplastic anemia. Researchers used genomic DNA as the template to profile TCR beta VDJ and CDR3. MiXCR, applied by TCRdb to the reads, yields one record per CDR3 protein. Among 100,000 to 130,000 distinct CDR3 sequences listed, around 49% were seen once. Sequencing was performed on sorted CD4+, CD8+, or CD8+CD57+ T cells (not recorded which) from PBMCs. The receptor source for this set is a human donor in good health, serving as a control.

This chain links TRBV19 with TRBJ1-6, with D maybe TRBD1 (6 bases). CDR1 LNHDA and CDR2 SQIVND come from the germline V gene (reference sequence). This CDR3 has 14 amino acids. The V gene lost 9 bases and the J gene lost 6 bases, with 15 bases spanning the gap. The CDR3 coding sequence is TGTGCCAGCAACCACCAGGGGACTAATTCACCCCTCCACTTT. Its protein is CASNHQGTNSPLHF.

The CDR3 nucleotides are TGTGCCATCAGTGACATAGGGGCCGGCACCGGGGAGCTGTTTTTT. Translation: CAISDIGAGTGELFF. V and J are TRBV10-3 and TRBJ2-2, with a tentative D call TRBD1 (5 bases). CDR1 and CDR2 (germline): ENHRY, SYGVKD. Trimming removed 3 bases at V and 4 bases at J, with 12 bases between. CDR3 length equals 15 residues.

This clonotype was seen many times. J is TRBJ2-7 and V is TRBV25-1; 7 bases fit TRBD2. Per germline, CDR1 MGHDK and CDR2 SYGVNS. This CDR3 contains 13 residues. J lost 2 bases, V lost 4 bases, and 2 bases had no gene match. This CDR3 is CASSGGGPYEQYF. CDR3 bases: TGTGCCAGCAGTGGGGGGGGACCCTACGAGCAGTACTTC.

In its sample, this clonotype was seen many times. The rearrangement joins TRBV27 to TRBJ1-5; D perhaps matches TRBD1 (6 bases). Germline CDR1 MNHEY, CDR2 SMNVEV (reference sequence). Trimming shortened V by 2 bases and J by 6 bases, and 14 bases separated the two germline ends. CDR3 length: 15 amino acids. The CDR3 reads CASSLIPGVGQPQHF. CDR3 coding DNA: TGTGCCAGCAGTTTAATCCCAGGGGTTGGTCAGCCCCAGCATTTT.

This clonotype was counted many times. At one boundary the junction diverges from the germline segment, which might be a read error. This rearrangement joins TRBV6-1 to TRBJ1-5; D gene uncertain. CDR1 is MNHNS and CDR2 is SASEGT in the germline V gene. The CDR3 length is 13 residues. This CDR3 is CASREAGNQPQHF. The CDR3 DNA is TGTGCCAGCAGGGAAGCCGGAAATCAGCCCCAGCATTTT.

This clonotype has ten or more counts. The J gene is TRBJ1-4, the V gene TRBV29-1; no clear D. The CDR3 totals 13 residues. V dropped 4 bases and J dropped 8 bases, with 14 bases sitting between them. Germline V gene lookup returns CDR1 SQVTM and CDR2 ANQGSEA. Written as DNA, the CDR3 is TGCAGCGTTGCCCTGGACGTTGGGGAAAAACTGTTTTTT. This codes for CSVALDVGEKLFF.

Only a few counts were recorded for this clonotype. J is TRBJ2-2 and V is TRBV10-2, with D unclear. Deletions cut 0 bases from V and 0 bases from J, with 11 bases between. This CDR3 has 17 residues. Per the germline V gene, CDR1 is WSHSY and CDR2 is SAAADI. CDR3 amino acids: CASSESTHLPNTGELFF. The CDR3, as DNA: TGCGCCAGCAGTGAGTCGACCCATCTTCCGAACACCGGGGAGCTGTTTTTT.

At least ten counts were recorded for this clonotype. This rearrangement joins TRBV30 to TRBJ1-2; 10 bases fit TRBD1. The ends lost 0 bases at V and 6 bases at J; junction bases unmatched: 7. The CDR3 is 15 amino acids. From germline, CDR1 is GTSNPN and CDR2 SVGIG (reference sequence). The CDR3, as DNA: TGTGCCTGGAGTGTATCCGACAGGGGGCTGGATGGCTACACCTTC. Its translation: CAWSVSDRGLDGYTF.

The rearrangement links TRBV10-3 to TRBJ2-1; tentatively, D is TRBD2 (6 bases). CDR3 length: 13 residues. Germline V gene data show CDR1 as ENHRY and CDR2 as SYGVKD. The V end was cut by 9 bases, the J end by 8 bases, with 17 bases between. This chain's CDR3 is CAIGGARRDEQFF. In DNA form, the CDR3 reads TGTGCCATTGGCGGGGCCCGGCGCGATGAGCAGTTCTTC.

V is TRBV10-3 and J is TRBJ1-2, with 7 bases fitting TRBD1. With 3 bases clipped from V and 7 bases from J, the junction kept 8 bases outside the gene matches. CDR1 and CDR2 from the germline V gene are ENHRY and SYGVKD. This CDR3 region has 14 residues. The chain's CDR3 is CAISDGRGLAGYTF. Here the CDR3 DNA reads TGTGCCATCAGTGACGGCAGGGGGTTGGCTGGCTACACCTTC.

The chain employs TRBV4-3 and TRBJ2-1; TRBD1 aligns across 8 bases. V trimming: 3 bases; J trimming: 6 bases; junction bases outside the gene matches: 7. Germline CDR1 reads LGHNA; CDR2 reads YSLEER. The CDR3 contains 15 residues. CDR3 nucleotides: TGCGCCAGCAGCCAGACAGGACAGGGAACCAATGAGCAGTTCTTC. Translated, it gives CASSQTGQGTNEQFF.

This clonotype was observed at least ten times. The rearrangement joins TRBV6-1 to TRBJ1-1; D ambiguous. Trimming stripped 8 bases from V and 1 base from J, with 17 bases between. Germline lookup yields CDR1 MNHNS and CDR2 SASEGT. The CDR3 sequence is 15 residues long. CDR3 protein: CASRSYEVANTEAFF. The CDR3 nucleotides read TGTGCCAGCCGCAGTTACGAGGTCGCGAACACTGAAGCTTTCTTT.

About this clonotype: An end of the junction differs from the germline gene, which may be a read error. The J gene is TRBJ1-1, the V gene TRBV4-2; 8 positions agree with TRBD1. CDR3 length: 16 amino acids. CDR1 and CDR2 from the germline V gene are LGHNA and YNFKEQ. The CDR3: CASSQDWAGGETEASF. CDR3 DNA sequence: TGTGCCAGCAGTCAAGATTGGGCAGGGGGCGAGACTGAAGCTTCCTTT.

The J gene is TRBJ2-1, the V gene TRBV10-3; 16 bases fit TRBD2. The CDR3 runs 18 residues. V gave up 2 bases and J gave up 3 bases; unmatched junction bases: 4. The germline V gene has CDR1 ENHRY and CDR2 SYGVKD. In DNA, the CDR3 is TGTGCCATCAGTGAGGCGGGACTAGCGGGAGGGTACTACAATGAGCAGTTCTTC. Translating gives CAISEAGLAGGYYNEQFF.

The V call is TRBV24-1, the J call TRBJ2-1; 16 nucleotides line up with TRBD2. In germline, CDR1 is KGHDR, CDR2 SFDVKD. The V segment lost 0 bases and the J segment 9 bases; nucleotides outside the gene matches: 4. The CDR3 is made up of 17 amino acids. The CDR3 is CATSDLGTSGRVGEQFF. In DNA, the CDR3 is TGTGCCACCAGTGATTTGGGGACTAGCGGGAGGGTCGGTGAGCAGTTCTTC.

This clonotype was detected only a few times. This chain connects TRBV5-1 to TRBJ1-6, with TRBD1 matching over 11 bases. After removal of 5 bases from V and 9 bases from J, the junction contained 10 bases not matched to a gene. Germline CDR1 SGHRS, CDR2 YFSETQ. The CDR3 runs 16 residues. The CDR3 sequence is CASSPTGGQGVSPLHF. CDR3 DNA sequence: TGCGCCAGCAGTCCCACGGGGGGACAGGGGGTTTCACCCCTCCACTTT.

The J gene is TRBJ2-7, the V gene TRBV19; 8 positions match TRBD1. CDR1 and CDR2 (germline): LNHDA, SQIVND (reference sequence). With 4 bases clipped from V and 2 bases from J, the junction kept 4 bases outside the gene matches. The CDR3 loop spans 14 amino acids. The CDR3 spells CASSRTGKAYEQYF. CDR3 bases: TGTGCCAGTAGTAGGACAGGGAAGGCCTACGAGCAGTACTTC.

This clonotype was seen repeatedly, ten times or more. The V gene is TRBV29-1, the J gene TRBJ2-7; D perhaps matches TRBD1 (6 bases). V lost 6 bases and J lost 2, with 17 bases in between. The CDR3 runs 14 residues. Germline CDR1 is SQVTM and CDR2 is ANQGSEA. The CDR3 region is CSVGDGTKTYEQYF. CDR3 bases: TGCAGCGTGGGGGACGGGACAAAAACCTACGAGCAGTACTTC.

Many counts were recorded for this clonotype. The genes are TRBV2 and TRBJ2-3, with a weak D call TRBD1 (7 bases). Germline V gives CDR1 SNHLY, CDR2 FYNNEI. V was cut by 1 base and J by 8 bases, with 16 bases left in between. The CDR3 loop spans 15 amino acids. The CDR3 sequence: CASSEETGRLGTQYF. In DNA form, the CDR3 reads TGTGCCAGCAGTGAAGAGACAGGGAGGTTAGGTACGCAGTATTTT.

The chain's CDR3 is CSLSGSYEQYF. The DNA of the CDR3 is TGCAGTTTATCCGGAAGCTACGAGCAGTACTTC. The V call is TRBV20-1, the J call TRBJ2-7; no clear D. CDR3 length: 11 residues. Germline CDR1 DFQATT, CDR2 SNEGSKA (reference sequence). The germline V and J ends were trimmed by 8 bases and 3 bases, with 11 bases remaining between them.

Only a few counts were recorded for this clonotype. The V gene is TRBV25-1, the J gene TRBJ2-1; D unresolved. In germline, CDR1 is MGHDK, CDR2 SYGVNS. The CDR3 has 13 amino acids. Trimming shortened V by 4 bases and J by 9 bases, and 13 bases separated the two germline ends. The DNA for the CDR3 is TGTGCCAGCAGTGCCGTGGGTTACGGTGAGCAGTTCTTC. Residues: CASSAVGYGEQFF.

This clonotype was counted at least ten times. The V call is TRBV6-1, the J call TRBJ1-1; 8 nucleotides agree with TRBD1. CDR1 MNHNS and CDR2 SASEGT come from the germline V gene. The V gene end was trimmed by 10 bases and the J gene end by 1 base; junction bases not matched to a gene: 5. The CDR3 contains 13 residues. In DNA form, the CDR3 reads TGTGCCAACTCAGGGGGCCAGAACACTGAAGCTTTCTTT. As protein: CANSGGQNTEAFF.

This chain joins TRBV19 and TRBJ2-1; TRBD1 matches 8 bases. Germline V lookup: CDR1 LNHDA, CDR2 SQIVND (reference sequence). The CDR3 runs to 15 residues. J was trimmed by 6 bases and V by 2 bases; bases with no gene match: 6. The CDR3 reads CASSIQGALRNEQFF. The CDR3, as DNA: TGTGCCAGTAGTATACAGGGGGCCCTCCGCAATGAGCAGTTCTTC.

The chain employs TRBV5-4 and TRBJ2-3; TRBD2 is a possible D gene (5 bases). Germline CDR1 SGHNT, CDR2 YYREEE (reference sequence). Trimming pared 0 bases from V and 12 bases from J, leaving 17 bases between. The CDR3 runs 14 residues. In DNA, the CDR3 is TGTGCCAGCAGCTTGGTCGGAGGAAAAGAGCTACAGTATTTT. Protein sequence: CASSLVGGKELQYF. Full variable domain (missing parts from reference TRBV5-4 and TRBJ2-3): ETGVTQSPTHLIKTRGQQVTLRCSSQSGHNTVSWYQQALGQGPQFIFQYYREEENGRGNFPPRFSGLQFPNYSSELNVNALELDDSALYLCASSLVGGKELQYFGPGTRLTVL.

The V and J genes are TRBV7-9 and TRBJ2-5; D remains ambiguous. This CDR3 contains 13 residues. The germline gives CDR1 SEHNR, CDR2 FQNEAQ (reference sequence). Trimming pared 3 bases from V and 3 bases from J, leaving 8 bases between. The CDR3 nucleotides are TGTGCCAGCAGCTTGGACGCCAAAGAGACCCAGTACTTC. This gives the protein CASSLDAKETQYF.

This clonotype was observed many times. V gene TRBV4-3 combines with J gene TRBJ2-1; 7 bases align to TRBD2. The CDR3 is 15 amino acids. After removal of 2 bases from V and 7 bases from J, the junction contained 8 bases not matched to a gene. Germline V CDR1 and CDR2: LGHNA, YSLEER. This CDR3 is CASSQLAWGGNEQFF. The DNA of the CDR3 is TGCGCCAGCAGCCAACTAGCGTGGGGGGGAAATGAGCAGTTCTTC.

This sequence joins TRBV7-9 and TRBJ1-6, with D uncertain. CDR3 size: 14 residues. The germline CDR1 and CDR2 sequences are SEHNR and FQNEAQ (reference sequence). Trimming took 2 bases from V and 8 from J, leaving 10 bases between them. The CDR3 sequence: CASSLNQADSPLHF. In nucleotides, the CDR3 is TGTGCCAGCAGCTTAAATCAAGCGGATTCACCCCTCCACTTT.

In its sample, this clonotype was seen many times. The rearrangement links TRBV2 to TRBJ2-5, with D perhaps assigned TRBD1 or TRBD2 (5 bases each). The V and J ends lost 3 bases and 1 base respectively, with 6 bases between them. The germline gives CDR1 SNHLY, CDR2 FYNNEI. The length of the CDR3 is 13 residues. The CDR3 spells CASSDGGQETQYF. CDR3 sequence (DNA): TGTGCCAGCAGTGATGGGGGCCAAGAGACCCAGTACTTC.

The table lists this clonotype with a count of one. The V gene is TRBV19, the J gene TRBJ2-5; D gene unclear. The CDR3 consists of 12 residues. The germline V and J ends were trimmed by 5 bases and 5 bases, with 9 bases remaining between them. Germline V gives CDR1 LNHDA, CDR2 SQIVND (reference sequence). Written as DNA, the CDR3 is TGTGCCAGTAGTGTGGGGATGGAGACCCAGTACTTC. This translates into CASSVGMETQYF.